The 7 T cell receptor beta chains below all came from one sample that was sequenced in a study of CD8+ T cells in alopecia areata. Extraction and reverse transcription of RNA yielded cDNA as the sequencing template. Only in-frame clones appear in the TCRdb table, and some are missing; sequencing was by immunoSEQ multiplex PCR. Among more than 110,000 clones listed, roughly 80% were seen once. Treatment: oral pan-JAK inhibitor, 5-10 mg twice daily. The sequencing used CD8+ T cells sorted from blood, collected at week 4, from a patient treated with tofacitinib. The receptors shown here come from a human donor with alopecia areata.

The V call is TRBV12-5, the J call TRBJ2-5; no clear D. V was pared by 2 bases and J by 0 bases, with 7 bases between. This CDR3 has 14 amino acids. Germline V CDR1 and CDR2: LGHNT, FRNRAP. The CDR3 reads CASGLLGYQETQYF. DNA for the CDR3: TGTGCTAGTGGTTTGTTGGGTTACCAAGAGACCCAGTACTTC.

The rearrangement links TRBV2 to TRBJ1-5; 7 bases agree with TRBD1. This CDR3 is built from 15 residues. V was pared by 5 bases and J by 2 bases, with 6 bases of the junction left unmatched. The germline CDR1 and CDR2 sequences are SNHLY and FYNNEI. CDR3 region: CASSKDRDRNQPQHF. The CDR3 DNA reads TGTGCCAGCAGTAAAGACAGGGACCGCAATCAGCCCCAGCATTTT.

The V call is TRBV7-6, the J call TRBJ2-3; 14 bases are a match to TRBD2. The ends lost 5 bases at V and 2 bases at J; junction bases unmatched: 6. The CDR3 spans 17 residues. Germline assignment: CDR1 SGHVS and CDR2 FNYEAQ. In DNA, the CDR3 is TGTGCCAGCAGCACCAGGACTAGCGGGGGGTTCACAGATACGCAGTATTTT. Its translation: CASSTRTSGGFTDTQYF.

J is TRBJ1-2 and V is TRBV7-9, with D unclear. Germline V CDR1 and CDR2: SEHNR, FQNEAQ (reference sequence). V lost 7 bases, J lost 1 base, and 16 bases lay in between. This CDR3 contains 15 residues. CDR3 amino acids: CASTFSYGNNYGYTF. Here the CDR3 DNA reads TGTGCCAGCACCTTTTCATACGGGAATAACTATGGCTACACCTTC. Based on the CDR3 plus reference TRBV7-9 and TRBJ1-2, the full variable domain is DTGVSQNPRHKITKRGQNVTFRCDPISEHNRLYWYRQTLGQGPEFLTYFQNEAQLEKSRLLSDRFSAERPKGSFSTLEIQRTEQGDSAMYLCASTFSYGNNYGYTFGSGTRLTVV.

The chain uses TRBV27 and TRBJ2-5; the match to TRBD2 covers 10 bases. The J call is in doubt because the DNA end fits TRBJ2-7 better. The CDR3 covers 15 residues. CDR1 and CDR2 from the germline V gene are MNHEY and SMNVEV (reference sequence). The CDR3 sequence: CASSLQSGGAGEQYF. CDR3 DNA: TGTGCCAGCAGTTTACAAAGCGGGGGGGCCGGCGAGCAGTACTTC.

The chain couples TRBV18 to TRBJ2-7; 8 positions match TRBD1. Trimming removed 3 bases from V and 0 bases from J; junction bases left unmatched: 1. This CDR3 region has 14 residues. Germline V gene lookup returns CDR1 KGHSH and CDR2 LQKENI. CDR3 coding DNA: TGTGCCAGCTCACCCGGGACAGGCTCCTACGAGCAGTACTTC. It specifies CASSPGTGSYEQYF.

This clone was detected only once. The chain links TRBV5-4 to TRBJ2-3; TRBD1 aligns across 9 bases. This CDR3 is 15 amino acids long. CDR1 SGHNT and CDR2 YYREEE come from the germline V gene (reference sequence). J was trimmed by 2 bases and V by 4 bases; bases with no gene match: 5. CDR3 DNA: TGTGCCAGCAGCAGGTGGGACAGGGTCACAGATACGCAGTATTTT. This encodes CASSRWDRVTDTQYF.